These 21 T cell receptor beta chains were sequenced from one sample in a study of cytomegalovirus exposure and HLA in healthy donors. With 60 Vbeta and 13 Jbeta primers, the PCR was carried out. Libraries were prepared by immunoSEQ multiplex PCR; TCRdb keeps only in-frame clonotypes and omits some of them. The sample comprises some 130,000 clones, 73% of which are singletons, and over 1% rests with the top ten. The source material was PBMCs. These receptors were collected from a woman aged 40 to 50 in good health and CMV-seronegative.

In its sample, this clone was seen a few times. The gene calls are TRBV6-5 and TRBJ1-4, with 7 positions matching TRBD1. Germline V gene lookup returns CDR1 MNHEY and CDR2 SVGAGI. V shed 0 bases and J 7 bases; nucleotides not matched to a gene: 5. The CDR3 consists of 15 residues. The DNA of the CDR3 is TGTGCCAGCAGTTACTCGGCAGGGGGGCGTGAAAAACTGTTTTTT. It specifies CASSYSAGGREKLFF.

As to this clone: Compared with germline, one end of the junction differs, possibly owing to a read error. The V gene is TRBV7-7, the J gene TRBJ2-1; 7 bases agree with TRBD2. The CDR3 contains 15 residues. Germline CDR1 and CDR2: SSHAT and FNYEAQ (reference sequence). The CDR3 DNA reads TGTGCTAGCAGCTTAGAAGCGGGGCAGTACAATGAGCAGTTCTTC. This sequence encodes CASSLEAGQYNEQFF.

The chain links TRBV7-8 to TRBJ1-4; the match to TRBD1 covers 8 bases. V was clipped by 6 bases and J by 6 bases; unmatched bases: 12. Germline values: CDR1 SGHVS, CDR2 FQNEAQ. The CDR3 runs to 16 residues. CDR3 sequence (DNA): TGTGCCAGCAGACGGACAGGGATGGAGCTTTATGAAAAACTGTTTTTT. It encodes CASRRTGMELYEKLFF.

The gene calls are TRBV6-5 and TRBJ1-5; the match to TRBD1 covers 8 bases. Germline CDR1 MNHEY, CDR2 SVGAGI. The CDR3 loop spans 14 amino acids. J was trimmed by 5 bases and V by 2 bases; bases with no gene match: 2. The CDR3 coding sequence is TGTGCCAGCAGTTACACACAGGGGGATCAGCCCCAGCATTTT. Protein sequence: CASSYTQGDQPQHF.

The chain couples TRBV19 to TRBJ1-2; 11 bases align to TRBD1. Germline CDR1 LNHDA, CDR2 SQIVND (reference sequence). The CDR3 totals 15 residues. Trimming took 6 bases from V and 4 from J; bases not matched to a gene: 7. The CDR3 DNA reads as TGTGCCAGTAGGCCCGGGACAGGGGGGATCTATGGCTACACCTTC. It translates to CASRPGTGGIYGYTF. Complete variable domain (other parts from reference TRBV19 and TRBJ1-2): DGGITQSPKYLFRKEGQNVTLSCEQNLNHDAMYWYRQDPGQGLRLIYYSQIVNDFQKGDIAEGYSVSREKKESFPLTVTSAQKNPTAFYLCASRPGTGGIYGYTFGSGTRLTVV.

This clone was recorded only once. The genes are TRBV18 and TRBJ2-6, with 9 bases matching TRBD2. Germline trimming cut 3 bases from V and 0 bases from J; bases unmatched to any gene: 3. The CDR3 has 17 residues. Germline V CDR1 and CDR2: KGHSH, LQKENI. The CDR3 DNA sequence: TGTGCCAGCTCACCTAGCGGGAGCTTCTCTGGGGCCAACGTCCTGACTTTC. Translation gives CASSPSGSFSGANVLTF.

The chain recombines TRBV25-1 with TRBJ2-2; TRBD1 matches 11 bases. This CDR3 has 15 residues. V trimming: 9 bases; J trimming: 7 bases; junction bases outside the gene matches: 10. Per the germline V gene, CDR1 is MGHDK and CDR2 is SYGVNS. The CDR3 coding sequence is TGTGCCAGTACATGGACAGGGGGCGCGGTCGGGGAGCTGTTTTTT. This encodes CASTWTGGAVGELFF.

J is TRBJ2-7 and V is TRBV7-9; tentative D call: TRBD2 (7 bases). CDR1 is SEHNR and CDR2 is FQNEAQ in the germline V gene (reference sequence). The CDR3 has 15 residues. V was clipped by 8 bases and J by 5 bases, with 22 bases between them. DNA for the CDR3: TGTGCCAGCGGGGATTGGGGGGGGCTTTTAGACGAGCAGTACTTC. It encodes CASGDWGGLLDEQYF.

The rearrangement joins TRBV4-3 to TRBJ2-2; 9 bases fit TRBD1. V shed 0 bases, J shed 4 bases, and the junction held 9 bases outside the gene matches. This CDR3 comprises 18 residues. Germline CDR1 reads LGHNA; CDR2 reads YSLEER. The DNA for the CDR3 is TGCGCCAGCAGCCAAGATTCTGAGACAGGGGGGGCCACCGGGGAGCTGTTTTTT. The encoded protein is CASSQDSETGGATGELFF.

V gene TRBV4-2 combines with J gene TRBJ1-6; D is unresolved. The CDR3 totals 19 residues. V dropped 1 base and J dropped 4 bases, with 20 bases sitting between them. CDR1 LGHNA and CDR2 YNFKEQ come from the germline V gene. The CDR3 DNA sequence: TGTGCCAGCAGCCAAGGGGAGGGTTCTGAGCTCCTATATAATTCACCCCTCCACTTT. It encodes CASSQGEGSELLYNSPLHF.

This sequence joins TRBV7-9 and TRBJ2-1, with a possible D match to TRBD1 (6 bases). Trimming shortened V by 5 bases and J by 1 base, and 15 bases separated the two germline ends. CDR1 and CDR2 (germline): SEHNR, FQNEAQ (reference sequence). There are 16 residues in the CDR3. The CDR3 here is CASSNPAGQSYNEQFF. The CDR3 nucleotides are TGTGCCAGCAGCAACCCCGCCGGACAGTCCTACAATGAGCAGTTCTTC.

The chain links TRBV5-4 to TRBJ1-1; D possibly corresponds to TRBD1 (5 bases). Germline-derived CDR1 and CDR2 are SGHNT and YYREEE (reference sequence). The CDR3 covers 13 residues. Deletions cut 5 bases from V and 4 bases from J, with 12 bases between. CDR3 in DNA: TGTGCCAGCAGAGAACCGGGACTCACTGAAGCTTTCTTT. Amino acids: CASREPGLTEAFF.

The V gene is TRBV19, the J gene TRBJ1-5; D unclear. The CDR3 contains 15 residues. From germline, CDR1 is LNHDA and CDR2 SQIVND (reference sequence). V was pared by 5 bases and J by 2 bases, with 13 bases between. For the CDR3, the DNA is TGTGCCAGTAGTCCCGCGGGAGGTGGCAATCAGCCCCAGCATTTT. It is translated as CASSPAGGGNQPQHF. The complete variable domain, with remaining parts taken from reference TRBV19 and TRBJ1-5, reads DGGITQSPKYLFRKEGQNVTLSCEQNLNHDAMYWYRQDPGQGLRLIYYSQIVNDFQKGDIAEGYSVSREKKESFPLTVTSAQKNPTAFYLCASSPAGGGNQPQHFGDGTRLSIL.

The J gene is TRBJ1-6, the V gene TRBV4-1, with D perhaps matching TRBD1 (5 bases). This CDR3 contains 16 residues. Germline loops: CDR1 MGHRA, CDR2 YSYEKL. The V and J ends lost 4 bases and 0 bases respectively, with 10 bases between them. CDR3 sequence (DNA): TGCGCCAGCAGCCCGCACAGGAGCTCCTATAATTCACCCCTCCACTTT. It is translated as CASSPHRSSYNSPLHF.

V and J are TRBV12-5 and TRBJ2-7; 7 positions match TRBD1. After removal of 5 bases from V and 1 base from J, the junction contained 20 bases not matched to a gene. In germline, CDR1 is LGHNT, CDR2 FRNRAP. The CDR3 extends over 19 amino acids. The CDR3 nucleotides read TGTGCTAGTGGTCATGGTAGTCGAGAGGGGGCTTTCGTATCCTACGAGCAGTACTTC. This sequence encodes CASGHGSREGAFVSYEQYF.

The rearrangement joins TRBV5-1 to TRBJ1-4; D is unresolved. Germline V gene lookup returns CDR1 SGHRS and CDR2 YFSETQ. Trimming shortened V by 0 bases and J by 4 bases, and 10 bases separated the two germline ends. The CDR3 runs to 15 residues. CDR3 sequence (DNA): TGCGCCAGCAGCTTGGCAGCAGGTAGTAATGAAAAACTGTTTTTT. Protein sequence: CASSLAAGSNEKLFF.

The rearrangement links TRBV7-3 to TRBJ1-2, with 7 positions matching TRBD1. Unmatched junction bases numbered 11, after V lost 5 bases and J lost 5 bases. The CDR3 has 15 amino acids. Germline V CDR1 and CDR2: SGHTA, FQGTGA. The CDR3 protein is CASSPGSGQDYGYTF. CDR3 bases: TGTGCCAGCAGCCCTGGGTCCGGACAGGATTATGGCTACACCTTC.

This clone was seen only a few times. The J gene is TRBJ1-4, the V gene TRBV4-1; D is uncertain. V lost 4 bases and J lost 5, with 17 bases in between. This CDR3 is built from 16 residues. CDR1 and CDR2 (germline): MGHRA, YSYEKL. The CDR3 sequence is CASSPPASSSNEKLFF. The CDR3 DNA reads TGCGCCAGCAGCCCCCCCGCATCGAGCTCAAATGAAAAACTGTTTTTT.

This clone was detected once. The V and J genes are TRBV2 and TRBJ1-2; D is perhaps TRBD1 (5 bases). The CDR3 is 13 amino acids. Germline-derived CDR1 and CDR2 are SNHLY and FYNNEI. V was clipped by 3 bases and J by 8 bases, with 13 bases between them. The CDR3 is CASSDRAYGGYTF. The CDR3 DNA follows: TGTGCCAGCAGTGACAGGGCGTATGGGGGCTACACCTTC.

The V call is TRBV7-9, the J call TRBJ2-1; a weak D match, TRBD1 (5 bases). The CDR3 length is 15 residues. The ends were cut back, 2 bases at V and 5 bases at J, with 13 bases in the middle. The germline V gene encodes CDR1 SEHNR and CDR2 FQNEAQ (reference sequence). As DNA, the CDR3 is TGTGCCAGCAGCTTATGGGGCAGGAGTAACAATGAGCAGTTCTTC. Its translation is CASSLWGRSNNEQFF.

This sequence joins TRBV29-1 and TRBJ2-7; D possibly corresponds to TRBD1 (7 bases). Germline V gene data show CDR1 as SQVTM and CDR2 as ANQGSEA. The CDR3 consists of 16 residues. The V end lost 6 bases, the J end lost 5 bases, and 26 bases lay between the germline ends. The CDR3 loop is CSVRYGSRGAVDEQYF. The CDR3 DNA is TGCAGCGTAAGATACGGGTCCAGGGGGGCAGTAGACGAGCAGTACTTC.